Presented here are 23 T cell receptor beta chains from one specimen sequenced in a study of control samples from healthy donors and cancer patients. Using immunoSEQ multiplex PCR, the repertoire was profiled, and TCRdb retains in-frame clones only, with some absent. In the table there are roughly 370,000 clones, 80% to 95% of which are singletons. Sequenced material: PBMCs. These receptors were obtained from a man aged 40-49 years with head and neck cancer.

The chain recombines TRBV29-1 with TRBJ2-6; D uncertain. V was clipped by 4 bases and J by 1 base, with 5 bases between them. The germline gives CDR1 SQVTM, CDR2 ANQGSEA. This CDR3 is 13 amino acids long. DNA for the CDR3: TGCAGCGTTGTACGATCTGGGGCCAACGTCCTGACTTTC. It translates to CSVVRSGANVLTF. The full variable domain, its missing parts supplied by reference TRBV29-1 and TRBJ2-6, is SAVISQKPSRDICQRGTSLTIQCQVDSQVTMMFWYRQQPGQSLTLIATANQGSEATYESGFVIDKFPISRPNLTFSTLTVSNMSPEDSSIYLCSVVRSGANVLTFGAGSRLTVL.

The chain joins TRBV19 to TRBJ1-3; TRBD1 agrees at 10 bases. Trimming removed 2 bases from V and 0 bases from J; junction bases left unmatched: 1. CDR3 length: 16 amino acids. CDR1 and CDR2 (germline): LNHDA, SQIVND (reference sequence). CDR3 sequence: CASSIRTGGSGNTIYF. The CDR3 nucleotides are TGTGCCAGTAGTATACGGACAGGGGGCTCTGGAAACACCATATATTTT.

J is TRBJ1-2 and V is TRBV28; TRBD1 aligns across 7 bases. Trimming took 8 bases from V and 2 from J; bases not matched to a gene: 8. Germline assignment: CDR1 MDHEN and CDR2 SYDVKM. CDR3 length equals 14 residues. CDR3 nucleotides: TGTGCCAGCGGAGTCCCGACAGGGAACTATGGCTACACCTTC. It translates to CASGVPTGNYGYTF.

This rearrangement joins TRBV4-3 to TRBJ2-1; D is perhaps TRBD1 (5 bases). This CDR3 contains 13 residues. Germline CDR1 is LGHNA and CDR2 is YSLEER. Trimming removed 2 bases from V and 11 bases from J, with 13 bases in between. CDR3: CASSQIEQEQQFF. CDR3 bases: TGCGCCAGCAGCCAAATAGAACAGGAGCAGCAGTTCTTC.

The chain couples TRBV6-1 to TRBJ2-5; D gene uncertain. The CDR3 has 17 residues. From germline, CDR1 is MNHNS and CDR2 SASEGT. V was pared by 3 bases and J by 0 bases, with 17 bases between. The CDR3 DNA follows: TGTGCCAGCAGTGACATTGCCAGAAGTAGGTACCAAGAGACCCAGTACTTC. This translates into CASSDIARSRYQETQYF.

The V call is TRBV15, the J call TRBJ1-1; 9 bases map to TRBD1. The CDR3 contains 18 residues. V dropped 1 base and J dropped 3; count of bases not matched to a gene: 12. From germline, CDR1 is LNHNV and CDR2 YYDKDF (reference sequence). The CDR3 sequence is CATSRGGGTGRSDTEAFF. CDR3 sequence (DNA): TGTGCCACCAGCAGAGGGGGGGGGACAGGGCGGTCGGACACTGAAGCTTTCTTT.

The V and J genes are TRBV7-9 and TRBJ1-6, with 7 bases lining up with TRBD1. Germline CDR1 and CDR2: SEHNR and FQNEAQ (reference sequence). The CDR3 is made up of 15 amino acids. Trimming at V came to 3 bases and at J to 5 bases, leaving 4 bases not matched to a gene. DNA of the CDR3: TGTGCCAGCAGCTTTCGACAGGGCGATAATTCACCCCTCCACTTT. Translation gives CASSFRQGDNSPLHF.

J is TRBJ1-1 and V is TRBV18, with D possibly matching TRBD1 (5 bases). The CDR3 has 13 amino acids. V was trimmed by 6 bases and J by 4 bases, leaving 12 bases between them. Germline V gene lookup returns CDR1 KGHSH and CDR2 LQKENI. The CDR3 nucleotides read TGTGCCAGCTCCGATCAGGGAGGCACTGAAGCTTTCTTT. This gives the protein CASSDQGGTEAFF.

The J gene is TRBJ2-4, the V gene TRBV3-1 (or the pseudogene TRBV3-2); TRBD1 aligns across 7 bases. The trim removed 5 bases at V and 15 bases at J, leaving 7 bases unmatched. The V gene's germline CDR1 is LGHDT and CDR2 YNNKEL (reference sequence). The CDR3 is 11 amino acids. Here the CDR3 reads CASSERQGLYF. For the CDR3, the DNA is TGTGCCAGCAGCGAAAGACAGGGATTGTACTTC.

About this clone itself: Compared with germline, one end of the junction differs, possibly owing to a read error. This chain connects TRBV5-1 to TRBJ2-1; 9 bases agree with TRBD2. Germline CDR1 SGHRS, CDR2 YFSETQ. The CDR3 contains 16 residues. CDR3 in DNA: TGCGCCAGCAGTTTGGGCCGACTAGCGGATCACAATGAGCAGTTCTTC. It translates to CASSLGRLADHNEQFF.

This chain joins TRBV7-9 and TRBJ1-2, with a possible D match to TRBD1 (6 bases). This CDR3 is 16 amino acids long. V lost 4 bases to trimming and J lost 3 bases, with 18 bases between them. The V gene's germline CDR1 is SEHNR and CDR2 FQNEAQ (reference sequence). CDR3 in amino acids: CASSSRQDLRDYGYTF. CDR3 bases: TGTGCCAGCAGCTCTAGACAGGATTTAAGGGACTATGGCTACACCTTC.

CDR3 sequence: CASSLALGGSTEAFF. CDR3 nucleotides: TGTGCCAGCAGCTTAGCCCTTGGGGGAAGCACTGAAGCTTTCTTT. J is TRBJ1-1 and V is TRBV7-2; TRBD1 is a possible D gene (5 bases). Germline V gene data show CDR1 as SGHTA and CDR2 as FQGNSA. This CDR3 region has 15 residues. Trimming took off 0 bases at V and 4 bases at J, with 12 bases between the two ends.

The rearrangement links TRBV7-9 to TRBJ2-7; the D is unclear. The ends were cut back, 7 bases at V and 5 bases at J, with 24 bases in the middle. Germline V gives CDR1 SEHNR, CDR2 FQNEAQ (reference sequence). This CDR3 has 16 amino acids. This chain's CDR3 is CASMPSRAWGGNEQYF. CDR3 bases: TGTGCCAGCATGCCCTCACGGGCTTGGGGTGGGAACGAGCAGTACTTC. Looking up the rest from reference TRBV7-9 and TRBJ2-7 gives the full variable domain: DTGVSQNPRHKITKRGQNVTFRCDPISEHNRLYWYRQTLGQGPEFLTYFQNEAQLEKSRLLSDRFSAERPKGSFSTLEIQRTEQGDSAMYLCASMPSRAWGGNEQYFGPGTRLTVT.

This chain connects TRBV7-2 to TRBJ2-5; 10 positions agree with TRBD2. Germline V gives CDR1 SGHTA, CDR2 FQGNSA. The V and J ends lost 6 bases and 5 bases, in that order; junction bases with no gene match: 12. CDR3 size: 16 residues. CDR3 nucleotides: TGTGCCAGCAGTAACCGGGGAGCGGGAGGGGCCGAGACCCAGTACTTC. Its protein is CASSNRGAGGAETQYF.

The count of this clone is one. The chain employs TRBV19 and TRBJ1-4; no reliable D call. Germline CDR1 reads LNHDA; CDR2 reads SQIVND (reference sequence). V was trimmed by 6 bases and J by 3 bases, leaving 11 bases between them. The CDR3 is made up of 14 amino acids. This CDR3 is CASSSDGSNEKLFF. CDR3 nucleotide sequence: TGTGCCAGTAGCTCGGACGGATCTAATGAAAAACTGTTTTTT.

The rearrangement links TRBV5-4 to TRBJ2-5; 7 bases align to TRBD1. J gave up 3 bases and V 6 bases, and 5 bases lay outside the gene matches. Germline CDR1 SGHNT, CDR2 YYREEE (reference sequence). The CDR3 is 13 residues long. In nucleotides, the CDR3 is TGTGCCAGCACCACAGACAGGGAAGAGACCCAGTACTTC. Encoded protein: CASTTDREETQYF. The entire variable domain, with the rest obtained from reference TRBV5-4 and TRBJ2-5, is as follows: ETGVTQSPTHLIKTRGQQVTLRCSSQSGHNTVSWYQQALGQGPQFIFQYYREEENGRGNFPPRFSGLQFPNYSSELNVNALELDDSALYLCASTTDREETQYFGPGTRLLVL.

This clone was observed a handful of times. The chain uses TRBV7-2 and TRBJ1-5; TRBD1 matches at 12 bases. With V trimmed by 5 bases and J by 5 bases, 10 bases remained unmatched. The length of the CDR3 is 17 residues. Germline V CDR1 and CDR2: SGHTA, FQGNSA. As DNA, the CDR3 is TGTGCCAGCAGCCAATCGTATGGGACAGGGGGCGATCAGCCCCAGCATTTT. This codes for CASSQSYGTGGDQPQHF.

This chain joins TRBV2 and TRBJ2-1, with TRBD2 matching over 9 bases. J gave up 0 bases and V 3 bases, and 0 bases lay outside the gene matches. Per germline, CDR1 SNHLY and CDR2 FYNNEI. The CDR3 loop spans 15 amino acids. CDR3 coding DNA: TGTGCCAGCAGTGATAGCGGGAGCTCCTACAATGAGCAGTTCTTC. It translates to CASSDSGSSYNEQFF.

J is TRBJ2-3 and V is TRBV12-3 or TRBV12-4, with D tentatively TRBD1 or TRBD2 (6 bases each). The V and J ends lost 10 bases and 0 bases respectively, with 11 bases between them. The length of the CDR3 is 13 residues. CDR3 sequence (DNA): TGTGCCAACGGGGGCTACAGCACAGATACGCAGTATTTT. Translated, it gives CANGGYSTDTQYF.

V usage is TRBV6-5 and J usage is TRBJ1-2, with TRBD1 matching over 10 bases. The CDR3 covers 16 residues. The ends lost 4 bases at V and 2 bases at J; junction bases unmatched: 7. Germline V CDR1 and CDR2: MNHEY, SVGAGI. The CDR3 nucleotides are TGTGCCAGCAGTTTTGGACAGGGGGTGGGGAACTATGGCTACACCTTC. Amino acids: CASSFGQGVGNYGYTF.

The chain recombines TRBV28 with TRBJ1-5, with D unresolved. In germline, CDR1 is MDHEN, CDR2 SYDVKM. Trimming left V 8 bases short and J 3 bases short, with 11 bases between. The CDR3 has 13 amino acids. The CDR3 DNA reads TGTGCCAGCTGGGATTTGGCCAATCAGCCCCAGCATTTT. Translation gives CASWDLANQPQHF.

The chain has TRBV28 and TRBJ1-2, with 9 bases aligning to TRBD1. Losses at the gene ends were 3 bases for V and 7 bases for J; bases not matched to a gene: 12. The germline CDR1 and CDR2 sequences are MDHEN and SYDVKM. There are 16 residues in the CDR3. The CDR3 nucleotides are TGTGCCAGCAGTTTGCCGATGGGGACAGGGAGTGGTGGCTACACCTTC. Translation: CASSLPMGTGSGGYTF.

The gene calls are TRBV27 and TRBJ1-6; unclear D gene. The germline V gene has CDR1 MNHEY and CDR2 SMNVEV (reference sequence). Trimming pared 3 bases from V and 11 bases from J, leaving 11 bases between. The CDR3 totals 13 residues. CDR3 in DNA: TGTGCCAGCAGTTTCGGGGTTCGGACACCCCTCCACTTT. Translating it yields CASSFGVRTPLHF.